This T cell receptor beta chain was obtained from a study of T cells in Graves' hyperthyroidism and ophthalmopathy (dated 2019 in TCRdb). About the study as a whole: Peripheral blood was collected at initial diagnosis, before any treatment. The roughly 94 discovery patients were randomly divided into training and test sets at a 7:3 ratio. Whether ophthalmopathy could be predicted prospectively was tested in an independent validation cohort made up of about 18 hyperthyroidism patients plus 17 patients who later progressed to ophthalmopathy. After sampling, hyperthyroidism patients received methimazole starting at 30 mg daily, and ophthalmopathy patients received high-dose intravenous methylprednisolone. To identify distinguishing TCR V-J signatures, a discovery cohort of 90 to 100 patients was used, comprising some 43 with Graves' ophthalmopathy and 57 with stable Graves' hyperthyroidism. In addition, the study compared T-cell repertoires in thyroid tissue and in blood from several Graves' hyperthyroidism patients. The paper describes TCR Vbeta CDR3 sequencing of 140 or so peripheral blood samples, made up of 40 to 45 ophthalmopathy patients, some 80 hyperthyroidism patients and about 17 progressor patients. On the study overall, not on this receptor specifically: In validation, the model predicted progression to ophthalmopathy a median of 6.5 months before onset, with roughly 71% sensitivity and nearly 75% specificity. A model built on a 13 V-J signature distinguished ophthalmopathy from stable hyperthyroidism, reaching about 88% sensitivity and about 81% specificity in cross-validation and 80%/75% in testing. Most expanded thyroid clonotypes (frequency above 0.001) were also found in blood, which suggests that blood repertoires may mirror thyroid immune responses. Sample size was not statistically predetermined, and blinding of investigators to group allocation was not performed.

TCR beta CDR3 regions were amplified from RNA transcripts. A first-round RT-PCR of the TCR CDR3 used the HTBI primer set with the Qiagen OneStep RT-PCR kit. Libraries were constructed in a second round of multiplex PCR, after which size selection and purification were performed. The libraries were sequenced on an Illumina HiSeq2000 using paired-end 100 bp reads. The paper's processing steps were these. SOAPnuke was used to process the raw data, removing reads that contained adapters or uncalled bases, had a mean Phred below 15, or lacked an exact match to the constant primer or identifier. High-quality paired reads were merged with COPE v1.2.5, and unique nucleotide sequences were defined as clonotypes. MiTCR v1.1 was used to align the clonotypes against IMGT TRBV, TRBD and TRBJ reference segments. The analysis included only V-J combinations with a frequency above 0.0001, which together covered roughly 99% of the repertoires. A TCS score was defined as the ratio between F50 (clonal expansion) and ExV (chaos), using BLOSUM62-based TCRdist between CDR3 peptides within each V-J. Welch's t-statistics and random forest reduced around 510 V-J features to some 14, which were used in a naive Bayes classifier (R e1071). TCRdb handled the public reads itself, with Q25 trimming in fastp and clone calling in MiXCR, and kept productive beta chains. Identical CDR3 proteins give one entry, which carries the most common genes and DNA. The V and J calls follow TCRdb's processing rather than the paper's. The sample includes about 640,000 distinct CDR3 sequences, with 20% to 25% observed a single time. The leading ten clones occupy about 34% of the sample.

This clonotype appeared many times. There is no known antigen for this receptor. No base quality information exists; no much larger clone differs at one position. In the ophthalmopathy patients, disease was moderately to severely active, with a Clinical Activity Score of 3 or more, a NOSPECS grade of 4 or more, and a duration of less than 3 months. Any patient with an uncontrolled infection, another autoimmune disease, pregnancy or lactation was excluded. Diagnoses were established on the basis of clinical symptoms, serum thyroxine and TRAb, thyroid ultrasound, and orbital computed tomography. Ficoll-Paque density gradient centrifugation was used to isolate PBMCs from under 11 ml of fresh peripheral blood. Trizol reagent was used to extract total RNA, and RNA quality was then checked on an Agilent 2100 Bioanalyzer. Trimming leaves V shorter by 0 bases and J shorter by 8 bases, with the junction holding 2 bases beyond the gene matches. CDR1 and CDR2, per the germline V gene, are SGHRS and YFSETQ. The CDR3 starts with the cysteine, ends with the phenylalanine, and has 13 residues. The entry retains the CDR3 DNA only, 39 bases that are in frame from base 1.

The receptor comes from a young man with Graves' ophthalmopathy. Recombination connected TRBV5-1 to TRBJ2-1, with 7 bases matching TRBD2. The sample consisted of blood. The CDR3 reads as follows: CASSLGAGYEQFF. The DNA sequence is TGCGCCAGCAGCTTGGGAGCGGGATATGAGCAGTTCTTC.